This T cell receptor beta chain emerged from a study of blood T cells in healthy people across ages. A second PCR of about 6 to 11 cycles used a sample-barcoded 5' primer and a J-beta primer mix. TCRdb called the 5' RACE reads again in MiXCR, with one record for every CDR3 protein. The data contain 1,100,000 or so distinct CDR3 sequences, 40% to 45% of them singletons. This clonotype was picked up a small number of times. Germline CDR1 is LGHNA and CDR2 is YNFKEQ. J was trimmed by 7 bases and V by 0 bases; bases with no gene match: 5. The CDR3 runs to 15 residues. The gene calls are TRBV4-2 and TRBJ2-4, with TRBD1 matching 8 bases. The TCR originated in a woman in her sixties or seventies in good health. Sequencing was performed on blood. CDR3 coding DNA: TGTGCCAGCAGCCAAGATGGGACAGGTGATAACATTCAGTACTTC. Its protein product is CASSQDGTGDNIQYF.